This section outlines one T cell receptor (beta chain) sequence together with its context. The germline CDR1 and CDR2 sequences are SGHRS and YFSETQ. This CDR3 contains 15 residues. The V and J ends lost 3 bases and 8 bases respectively, with 17 bases between them. These data belong to a study of blood T cell repertoires in COVID-19. Study details: Sites in the United States, Italy and Spain provided acute and convalescent COVID-19 samples. PBMCs, B-cell-depleted T cells, or T cells were the source of the cDNA or gDNA that made up the material.

Study processing details: By means of reference gene primer amplification, nucleated cell counts were estimated. Generated by immunoSEQ multiplex PCR, the TCRdb table keeps only in-frame clones and is missing some. V and J calls and clone size are those listed in that table; D and trimming were worked out from the DNA. The repertoire holds 400,000 to 550,000 clones, with about 89% as singletons. Sequencing was performed on peripheral blood. The receptor was isolated from a woman aged 25 to 39 with acute or convalescent COVID-19. The chain links TRBV5-1 to TRBJ1-4; a possible D gene is TRBD1 (6 bases). The CDR3 sequence: CASSSTGSVGEKLFF. The CDR3 DNA is TGCGCCAGCAGCTCAACAGGGTCAGTTGGGGAAAAACTGTTTTTT.